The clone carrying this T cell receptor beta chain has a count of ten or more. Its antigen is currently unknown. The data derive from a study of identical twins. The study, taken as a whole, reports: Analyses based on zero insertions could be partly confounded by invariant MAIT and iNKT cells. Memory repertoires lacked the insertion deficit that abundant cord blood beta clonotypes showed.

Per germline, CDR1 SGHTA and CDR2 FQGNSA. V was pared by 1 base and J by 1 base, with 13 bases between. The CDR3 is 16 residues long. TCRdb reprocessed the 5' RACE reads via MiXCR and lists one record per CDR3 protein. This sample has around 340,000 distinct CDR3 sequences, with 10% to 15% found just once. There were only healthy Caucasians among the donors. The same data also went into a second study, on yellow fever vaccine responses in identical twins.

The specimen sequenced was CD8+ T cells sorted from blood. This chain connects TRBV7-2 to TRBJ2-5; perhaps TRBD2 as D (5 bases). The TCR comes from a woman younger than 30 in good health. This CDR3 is CASSLGTVPPQETQYF. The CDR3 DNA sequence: TGTGCCAGCAGCTTAGGGACTGTCCCCCCCCAAGAGACCCAGTACTTC.